Described below is a single TCR beta chain sequence and its context. Its antigen is unknown. The germline gives CDR1 LGHNA, CDR2 YNFKEQ. This CDR3 region has 16 residues. V was shortened by 5 bases and J by 5 bases, with 21 bases between the two germline ends. The record originates from a study of shared clonotypes between healthy human individuals. Study as a whole: Aged 18 to 49, the donors were a couple of women and three men.

Sequenced by immunoSEQ multiplex PCR; TCRdb stores in-frame clones only, minus some. The table shows some 480,000 clones, with about 80% occurring only once. General study points: Represented diversity (both genetic and exposure-history) was limited by the small number of donors.

This clonotype originated in a woman in her 40s in good health. Some clones in this sample may be carry-over from other donors' samples. The chain carries TRBV4-2 and TRBJ1-2; possibly TRBD1 for D (6 bases). The source material was PBMCs. The chain's CDR3 is CASSTGVPQGRYGYTF. CDR3 DNA: TGTGCCAGCAGCACCGGGGTCCCACAGGGAAGGTATGGCTACACCTTC.